Listed here are 30 T cell receptor beta chains from one sample, sequenced in a study of human versus mouse CDR3 diversity and MHC coevolution. Some clones are missing from TCRdb's copy, which holds only in-frame ones; the method was immunoSEQ multiplex PCR. The sample includes about 60,000 clones, just under 95% seen only once; the top ten take under 20%. The specimen was naive CD4+ T cells from blood. Subset specified: CD45RO-negative CD62L-positive naive CD4 T cells. These receptors originate from a person in their sixties in good health.

The chain links TRBV10-3 to TRBJ2-7, with 9 bases identical to TRBD2. Trimming took 3 bases from V and 6 from J; bases not matched to a gene: 12. CDR1 is ENHRY and CDR2 is SYGVKD in the germline V gene. The CDR3 spans 16 residues. CDR3 bases: TGTGCCATCAGTGATAGCGTCTTAGCGGGAGTCCCCGAGCAGTACTTC. Translation gives CAISDSVLAGVPEQYF.

The V gene is TRBV9, the J gene TRBJ1-1; D is uncertain. The germline V gene encodes CDR1 SGDLS and CDR2 YYNGEE. The CDR3 is 13 amino acids. V was clipped by 2 bases and J by 3 bases, with 8 bases between them. The DNA of the CDR3 is TGTGCCAGCAGCGTGTCCGGGGACACTGAAGCTTTCTTT. Its protein is CASSVSGDTEAFF.

This chain joins TRBV14 and TRBJ2-3; TRBD2 agrees at 12 bases. Germline lookup yields CDR1 SGHDN and CDR2 FVKESK. The length of the CDR3 is 16 residues. The ends lost 4 bases at V and 2 bases at J; junction bases unmatched: 4. CDR3: CASSRTSGIATDTQYF. DNA for the CDR3: TGTGCCAGCAGCCGGACTAGCGGGATCGCCACAGATACGCAGTATTTT. Full variable domain (outside the CDR3, taken from reference TRBV14 and TRBJ2-3): EAGVTQFPSHSVIEKGQTVTLRCDPISGHDNLYWYRRVMGKEIKFLLHFVKESKQDESGMPNNRFLAERTGGTYSTLKVQPAELEDSGVYFCASSRTSGIATDTQYFGPGTRLTVL.

This clone was counted a single time. The rearrangement uses TRBV7-2 and TRBJ1-1, with TRBD1 matching 7 bases. V lost 8 bases to trimming and J lost 5 bases; unmatched junction nucleotides: 8. CDR3 length: 13 residues. Germline V CDR1 and CDR2: SGHTA, FQGNSA. The chain's CDR3 is CASEGALRTEAFF. In nucleotides, the CDR3 is TGTGCCAGCGAGGGGGCTCTGAGAACTGAAGCTTTCTTT.

CDR3 sequence reads: CSLGLAATPYNEQFF. CDR3 nucleotides: TGCAGCCTGGGACTAGCGGCTACTCCCTACAATGAGCAGTTCTTC. The chain has TRBV29-1 and TRBJ2-1; TRBD2 aligns across 11 bases. V trimming: 8 bases; J trimming: 2 bases; junction bases outside the gene matches: 8. Germline CDR1 reads SQVTM; CDR2 reads ANQGSEA. This CDR3 is 15 amino acids long.

V usage is TRBV10-2 and J usage is TRBJ2-1; 10 bases align to TRBD2. The CDR3 is 15 amino acids. Per the germline V gene, CDR1 is WSHSY and CDR2 is SAAADI. The junction had 12 bases not matched to a gene; V was cut back by 8 bases and J by 8 bases. CDR3 region: CASRLGLAGADEQFF. The CDR3 DNA reads as TGCGCCAGCCGCCTGGGGCTAGCGGGAGCTGATGAGCAGTTCTTC.

This rearrangement joins TRBV5-1 to TRBJ1-1, with a tentative D call TRBD1 (6 bases). Trimming took 4 bases from V and 5 from J, leaving 12 bases between them. This CDR3 has 13 amino acids. CDR1 and CDR2 (germline): SGHRS, YFSETQ. The CDR3 DNA reads as TGCGCCAGCAGCCTTAGGGGGGGTACTGAAGCTTTCTTT. It encodes CASSLRGGTEAFF. Filled out from reference TRBV5-1 and TRBJ1-1, the complete variable domain reads KAGVTQTPRYLIKTRGQQVTLSCSPISGHRSVSWYQQTPGQGLQFLFEYFSETQRNKGNFPGRFSGRQFSNSRSEMNVSTLELGDSALYLCASSLRGGTEAFFGQGTRLTVV.

The V gene is TRBV11-1, the J gene TRBJ1-1; D is unresolved. There are 17 residues in the CDR3. Germline-derived CDR1 and CDR2 are SGHAT and FQDESV (reference sequence). The germline V and J ends were trimmed by 1 base and 0 bases, with 15 bases remaining between them. CDR3 protein: CASSLVGTPGMNTEAFF. CDR3 bases: TGTGCCAGCAGCTTAGTCGGCACACCGGGGATGAACACTGAAGCTTTCTTT. The whole variable domain, filled in from reference TRBV11-1 and TRBJ1-1, reads EAEVAQSPRYKITEKSQAVAFWCDPISGHATLYWYRQILGQGPELLVQFQDESVVDDSQLPKDRFSAERLKGVDSTLKIQPAELGDSAMYLCASSLVGTPGMNTEAFFGQGTRLTVV.

The chain combines TRBV5-1 with TRBJ1-4, with 7 bases lining up with TRBD1. The germline gives CDR1 SGHRS, CDR2 YFSETQ. The CDR3 is 15 residues long. The V gene end was trimmed by 0 bases and the J gene end by 5 bases; junction bases not matched to a gene: 4. The CDR3 loop is CASSLEVTGNEKLFF. CDR3 sequence (DNA): TGCGCCAGCAGCTTGGAGGTGACAGGGAATGAAAAACTGTTTTTT.

The chain recombines TRBV30 with TRBJ1-2; 10 nucleotides agree with TRBD1. Trimming cost V 5 bases and J 0 bases; bases outside gene matches: 6. The germline V gene encodes CDR1 GTSNPN and CDR2 SVGIG (reference sequence). The CDR3 consists of 15 residues. The DNA for the CDR3 is TGTGCCTGGCCGACAGGGGGCCCCTCTAACTATGGCTACACCTTC. Residues: CAWPTGGPSNYGYTF.

CDR3 region: CASSLGRVRGYEQYF. CDR3 bases: TGTGCCAGCAGTTTGGGTAGGGTTCGGGGCTACGAGCAGTACTTC. V is TRBV27 and J is TRBJ2-7; D perhaps matches TRBD2 (5 bases). This CDR3 has 15 amino acids. V lost 3 bases and J 3 bases, leaving 15 bases between the germline ends. CDR1 and CDR2 (germline): MNHEY, SMNVEV (reference sequence).

The chain joins TRBV19 to TRBJ1-2; perhaps TRBD1 as D (5 bases). Trimming took 6 bases from V and 3 from J, leaving 14 bases between them. The germline gives CDR1 LNHDA, CDR2 SQIVND (reference sequence). CDR3 length: 14 residues. CDR3 protein: CASRLDKDDYGYTF. CDR3 coding DNA: TGTGCCAGTAGGCTGGACAAGGATGACTATGGCTACACCTTC.

The V and J genes are TRBV20-1 and TRBJ2-7, with D possibly matching TRBD1 (6 bases). The V gene's germline CDR1 is DFQATT and CDR2 SNEGSKA (reference sequence). Trimming left V 3 bases short and J 3 bases short, with 6 bases between. The CDR3 extends over 11 amino acids. Written as DNA, the CDR3 is TGCAGTGCTAGGGACAGCTACGAGCAGTACTTC. It encodes CSARDSYEQYF.

The DNA for the CDR3 is TGCGCCAGCAGCTTCTTGGGCAGTGGGAACACCGGGGAGCTGTTTTTT. Encoded protein: CASSFLGSGNTGELFF. This sequence joins TRBV5-1 and TRBJ2-2; D is uncertain. With 2 bases removed from V and 1 base from J, the gap between germline ends came to 12 bases. Germline V CDR1 and CDR2: SGHRS, YFSETQ. CDR3 length: 16 amino acids.

J is TRBJ2-1 and V is TRBV10-3; 14 bases align to TRBD2. With 10 bases clipped from V and 6 bases from J, the junction kept 5 bases outside the gene matches. Germline V gives CDR1 ENHRY, CDR2 SYGVKD. This CDR3 region has 14 residues. CDR3 residues: CATGLAGVSNEQFF. The CDR3, as DNA: TGTGCCACGGGACTAGCGGGAGTGAGCAATGAGCAGTTCTTC.

The chain carries TRBV9 and TRBJ2-3, with 13 bases identical to TRBD2. V was clipped by 3 bases and J by 1 base; unmatched bases: 2. The CDR3 consists of 16 residues. Germline CDR1 SGDLS, CDR2 YYNGEE. CDR3 nucleotides: TGTGCCAGCAGCGGCGGACTAGCGGGAGGCACAGATACGCAGTATTTT. It is translated as CASSGGLAGGTDTQYF.

The chain has TRBV2 and TRBJ2-2; tentative D call: TRBD1 (6 bases). The CDR3 length is 15 residues. Germline values: CDR1 SNHLY, CDR2 FYNNEI. Trimming pared 5 bases from V and 0 bases from J, leaving 10 bases between. CDR3 protein: CASSSGTSNTGELFF. CDR3 bases: TGTGCCAGCAGTTCCGGGACATCGAACACCGGGGAGCTGTTTTTT.

For the CDR3, the DNA is TGTGCCTGGAAGCTCTATAATTCACCCCTCCACTTT. The encoded protein is CAWKLYNSPLHF. The rearrangement joins TRBV30 to TRBJ1-6; no clear D gene. V was pared by 4 bases and J by 3 bases, with 4 bases between. The germline V gene has CDR1 GTSNPN and CDR2 SVGIG (reference sequence). The CDR3 totals 12 residues. Using reference TRBV30 and TRBJ1-6 for the parts outside the CDR3, the full variable domain is SQTIHQWPATLVQPVGSPLSLECTVEGTSNPNLYWYRQAAGRGLQLLFYSVGIGQISSEVPQNLSASRPQDRQFILSSKKLLLSDSGFYLCAWKLYNSPLHFGNGTRLTVT.

The rearrangement joins TRBV30 to TRBJ2-7, with 7 bases matching TRBD2. This CDR3 region has 14 residues. V shed 3 bases and J 3 bases; nucleotides not matched to a gene: 8. The germline CDR1 and CDR2 sequences are GTSNPN and SVGIG (reference sequence). For the CDR3, the DNA is TGTGCCTGGAGCCTGCAGGGCGGGAGCTACGAGCAGTACTTC. Encoded protein: CAWSLQGGSYEQYF.

The V call is TRBV9, the J call TRBJ2-3, with 7 bases identical to TRBD1. The CDR3 has 16 amino acids. V lost 3 bases to trimming and J lost 2 bases; unmatched junction nucleotides: 9. The V gene's germline CDR1 is SGDLS and CDR2 YYNGEE. CDR3 DNA: TGTGCCAGCAGCGCTGGGGACAGAGCCTCCACAGATACGCAGTATTTT. Translating it yields CASSAGDRASTDTQYF.

The chain couples TRBV29-1 to TRBJ2-1; maybe TRBD2 (5 bases). Germline loops: CDR1 SQVTM, CDR2 ANQGSEA. V lost 8 bases, J lost 6 bases, and 11 bases lay in between. This CDR3 spans 11 amino acids. The CDR3 sequence is CSLSRGNEQFF. CDR3 nucleotide sequence: TGCAGCTTGAGTCGGGGCAATGAGCAGTTCTTC.

This chain connects TRBV10-3 to TRBJ1-4; 8 bases agree with TRBD1. V dropped 6 bases and J dropped 4; count of bases not matched to a gene: 7. Germline values: CDR1 ENHRY, CDR2 SYGVKD. The CDR3 spans 15 residues. For the CDR3, the DNA is TGTGCCATCAGAAGAGGACAGGGCCATAATGAAAAACTGTTTTTT. Amino acids: CAIRRGQGHNEKLFF.

Written as DNA, the CDR3 is TGTGCCTGGAGTGGGGCTAGCGGGAGGGCCGCGGAGACCCAGTACTTC. This sequence encodes CAWSGASGRAAETQYF. The V and J genes are TRBV30 and TRBJ2-5; 12 nucleotides line up with TRBD2. This CDR3 is 16 amino acids long. Germline CDR1 reads GTSNPN; CDR2 reads SVGIG (reference sequence). Germline trimming cut 1 base from V and 5 bases from J; bases unmatched to any gene: 8.

This clone was seen a handful of times. V usage is TRBV19 and J usage is TRBJ1-1, with D possibly matching TRBD1 (5 bases). The CDR3 sequence is 14 residues long. In germline, CDR1 is LNHDA, CDR2 SQIVND (reference sequence). The V and J ends lost 8 bases and 1 base respectively, with 14 bases between them. The CDR3 sequence: CASARLTENTEAFF. CDR3 nucleotide sequence: TGTGCCAGTGCCCGCCTGACAGAGAACACTGAAGCTTTCTTT.

The chain couples TRBV4-1 to TRBJ1-1, with 8 bases identical to TRBD1. This CDR3 contains 16 residues. From germline, CDR1 is MGHRA and CDR2 YSYEKL. Trimming took 4 bases from V and 6 from J; bases not matched to a gene: 13. The CDR3 coding sequence is TGCGCCAGCAGCCGGGGGTGGACAGGGTCGGCATCTGAAGCTTTCTTT. Encoded protein: CASSRGWTGSASEAFF.

The chain is built from TRBV5-8 and TRBJ2-7, with 9 bases lining up with TRBD1. The J segment lost 4 bases and the V segment lost 7 bases, leaving 12 bases of the junction unmatched. CDR1 is SGHTS and CDR2 is YDEGEE in the germline V gene. This CDR3 region has 15 residues. The DNA for the CDR3 is TGTGCCAGCCGATTGCTACAGGGGGCGTGGTACGAGCAGTACTTC. Protein sequence: CASRLLQGAWYEQYF.

The rearrangement uses TRBV5-4 and TRBJ2-2; 9 bases map to TRBD2. From germline, CDR1 is SGHNT and CDR2 YYREEE (reference sequence). The CDR3 is 17 amino acids. Trimming took 0 bases from V and 6 from J; bases not matched to a gene: 9. The CDR3 DNA sequence: TGTGCCAGCAGCTTGGCGCGACTAGCGGCCTCCCCCGGGGAGCTGTTTTTT. Translated, it gives CASSLARLAASPGELFF.

J is TRBJ2-7 and V is TRBV5-1; a possible D gene is TRBD2 (5 bases). V lost 0 bases and J lost 6, with 10 bases in between. CDR1 is SGHRS, CDR2 YFSETQ, per germline. The CDR3 covers 13 residues. The CDR3 protein is CASSLEQGSEQYF. Here the CDR3 DNA reads TGCGCCAGCAGCTTGGAACAAGGGAGCGAGCAGTACTTC.

This clone showed up just a few times. The chain links TRBV10-3 to TRBJ1-5; TRBD1 is a possible D gene (6 bases). The CDR3 is made up of 15 amino acids. V shed 6 bases and J shed 0 bases, with 12 bases lying between them. Germline V lookup: CDR1 ENHRY, CDR2 SYGVKD. The CDR3 coding sequence is TGTGCCATCAGCAACGCAGGGGATAGCAATCAGCCCCAGCATTTT. It encodes CAISNAGDSNQPQHF.

This rearrangement joins TRBV18 to TRBJ2-3; D gene ambiguous. Trimming left V 1 base short and J 4 bases short, with 15 bases between. This CDR3 comprises 16 residues. Germline CDR1 KGHSH, CDR2 LQKENI. In nucleotides, the CDR3 is TGTGCCAGCTCACCACGGCTGATTGAAATATCAGATACGCAGTATTTT. Translating gives CASSPRLIEISDTQYF.